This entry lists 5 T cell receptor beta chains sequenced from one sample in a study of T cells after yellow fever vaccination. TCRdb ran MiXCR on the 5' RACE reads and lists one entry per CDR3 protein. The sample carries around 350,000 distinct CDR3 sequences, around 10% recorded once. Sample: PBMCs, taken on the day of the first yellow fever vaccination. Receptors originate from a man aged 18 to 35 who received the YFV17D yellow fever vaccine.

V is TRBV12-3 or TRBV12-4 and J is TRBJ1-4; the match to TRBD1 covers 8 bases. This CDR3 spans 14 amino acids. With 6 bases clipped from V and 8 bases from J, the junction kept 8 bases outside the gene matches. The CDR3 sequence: CASRPSGGREKLFF. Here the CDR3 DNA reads TGTGCCAGCAGGCCTTCAGGGGGCCGAGAAAAACTGTTTTTT.

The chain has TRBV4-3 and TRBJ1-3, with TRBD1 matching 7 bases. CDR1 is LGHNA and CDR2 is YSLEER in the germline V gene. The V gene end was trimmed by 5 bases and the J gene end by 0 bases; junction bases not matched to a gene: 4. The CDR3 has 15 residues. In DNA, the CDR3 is TGCGCCAGCAGCGCAGACAGGGACTCTGGAAACACCATATATTTT. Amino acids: CASSADRDSGNTIYF.

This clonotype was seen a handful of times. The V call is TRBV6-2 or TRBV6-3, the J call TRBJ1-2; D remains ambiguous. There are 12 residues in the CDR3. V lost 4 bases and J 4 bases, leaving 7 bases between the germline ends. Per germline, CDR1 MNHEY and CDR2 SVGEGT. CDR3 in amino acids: CASSSTVYGYTF. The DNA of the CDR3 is TGTGCCAGCAGTTCCACGGTCTATGGCTACACCTTC.

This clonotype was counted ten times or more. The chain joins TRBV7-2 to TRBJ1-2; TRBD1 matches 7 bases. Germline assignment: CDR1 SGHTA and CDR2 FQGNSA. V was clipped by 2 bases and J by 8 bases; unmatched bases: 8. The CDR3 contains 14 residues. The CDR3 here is CASSLNEGAYGYTF. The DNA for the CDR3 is TGTGCCAGCAGCTTAAATGAGGGGGCGTACGGCTACACCTTC.

CDR3 protein: CASSSDWWNEQFF. The CDR3 nucleotides are TGTGCCAGCAGCTCCGATTGGTGGAATGAGCAGTTCTTC. The chain is built from TRBV11-2 and TRBJ2-1; no clear D gene. The germline V gene encodes CDR1 SGHAT and CDR2 FQNNGV. Deletions cut 4 bases from V and 7 bases from J, with 11 bases between. This CDR3 has 13 residues.